This TCR beta chain was sequenced for a study of chemoradiotherapy in HPV16-positive cancers. Study background: Candidate HPV-specific clones and shared TCR motifs came from two HPV16-positive patients.

Produced via immunoSEQ multiplex PCR; TCRdb's table is partial and in-frame only. Of some 34,000 clones in the sample, approximately 86% were seen once. Whole-study results and caveats: Candidate HPV-specific clones and E7-related TCR motifs grew in tumor during treatment.

This clone appeared once. Its antigen is not identified. The CDR3 sequence is 15 residues long. Germline CDR1 SGHTA, CDR2 FQGNSA. V lost 5 bases and J 4 bases, leaving 18 bases between the germline ends. The specimen was blood, collected from a patient who underwent chemoradiotherapy. The rearrangement uses TRBV7-2 and TRBJ2-7, with D perhaps TRBD2 (6 bases). This receptor was obtained from a human donor with HPV-associated anogenital cancer. CDR3: CASSQAPGLFYEQYF. In DNA form, the CDR3 reads TGTGCCAGCAGCCAGGCCCCGGGACTTTTTTACGAGCAGTACTTC.